This T cell receptor beta chain was documented in a study of cytomegalovirus exposure and HLA in healthy donors. As for the study in general: A previous analysis identified approximately 120 million unique TCR beta sequences derived from some 200 million T cells.

The PCR was carried out with 60 Vbeta primers and 13 Jbeta primers. Generated by immunoSEQ multiplex PCR, the TCRdb table keeps only in-frame clones and is missing some. Of about 120,000 clones in the sample, 9.5% were seen once. This clone was counted only a few times. V lost 1 base, J lost 2 bases, and 17 bases stayed unmatched. From germline, CDR1 is SNHLY and CDR2 FYNNEI. The CDR3 is made up of 20 amino acids. Material: PBMCs. This rearrangement joins TRBV2 to TRBJ2-3; TRBD2 agrees at 8 bases. The sequence came from a man aged 25-45 years in good health and CMV-seronegative. Here the CDR3 DNA reads TGTGCCAGCAGTGAAGGGGGCTTGGCTAGCGGGCTCACTTTCACAGATACGCAGTATTTT. Amino acids: CASSEGGLASGLTFTDTQYF.